A selection of T cell receptor beta chains follows, all from one sample in a study of blood T cell repertoires in COVID-19. Clones were sequenced by immunoSEQ multiplex PCR, and TCRdb holds only the in-frame ones, with some missing. The sample includes approximately 330,000 clones, 65% to 90% of them seen just once. Sequencing was performed on PBMCs or T cells enriched from blood (not recorded which). The source is a woman aged 40 to 55 with acute COVID-19. Both conserved end residues are part of each CDR3. The order of the fields is V gene, D gene, clone size, J gene, CDR3 protein, CDR3 DNA. D genes are given only for firm matches. Size values are once, few and many counts, or a class for expanded clones, and some rows have none.

v_gene: TRBV7-9; d_gene: TRBD2; abundance: once; j_gene: TRBJ2-7; CDR3aa: CASSLAPGRGSYEQYF; CDR3nt: TGTGCCAGCAGCTTAGCGCCAGGGAGGGGATCCTACGAGCAGTACTTC
v_gene: TRBV28; d_gene: NA; abundance: NA; j_gene: TRBJ2-1; CDR3aa: CASSRSGVPNEQFF; CDR3nt: TGTGCCAGCAGTAGGTCCGGGGTCCCCAATGAGCAGTTCTTC
v_gene: TRBV11-2; d_gene: TRBD2; abundance: NA; j_gene: TRBJ2-3; CDR3aa: CASSLGTSRIADTQYF; CDR3nt: TGTGCCAGCAGCTTAGGGACTAGTAGAATCGCAGATACGCAGTATTTT
v_gene: TRBV28; d_gene: NA; abundance: NA; j_gene: TRBJ2-7; CDR3aa: CASNQGHFSYEQYF; CDR3nt: TGTGCCAGCAATCAGGGCCACTTCTCCTACGAGCAGTACTTC
v_gene: TRBV6-5; d_gene: NA; abundance: NA; j_gene: TRBJ1-1; CDR3aa: CASSPLGGLSEAFF; CDR3nt: TGTGCCAGCAGTCCCCTGGGGGGGCTGTCTGAAGCTTTCTTT
v_gene: TRBV11-2; d_gene: TRBD1; abundance: NA; j_gene: TRBJ1-3; CDR3aa: CASSTGQGGYRNTIYF; CDR3nt: TGTGCCAGCAGCACCGGACAGGGTGGATACAGAAACACCATATATTTT
v_gene: TRBV27; d_gene: TRBD1; abundance: NA; j_gene: TRBJ1-6; CDR3aa: CASSFWRGQGSSYNSPLHF; CDR3nt: TGTGCCAGCAGTTTTTGGAGGGGACAGGGGAGCTCCTATAATTCACCCCTCCACTTT
v_gene: TRBV4-2; d_gene: TRBD2; abundance: NA; j_gene: TRBJ2-1; CDR3aa: CASSQDRAGGRYEQFF; CDR3nt: TGTGCCAGCAGCCAAGATAGAGCGGGGGGGCGATATGAGCAGTTCTTC
v_gene: TRBV11-2; d_gene: TRBD1; abundance: NA; j_gene: TRBJ1-1; CDR3aa: CASSLGTGANTEAFF; CDR3nt: TGTGCCAGCAGCCTAGGGACAGGGGCGAACACTGAAGCTTTCTTT
v_gene: TRBV2; d_gene: TRBD1; abundance: NA; j_gene: TRBJ2-6; CDR3aa: CASTRDRPSGANVLTF; CDR3nt: TGTGCCAGCACCCGGGACAGGCCATCTGGGGCCAACGTCCTGACTTTC
v_gene: TRBV5-4; d_gene: TRBD1; abundance: NA; j_gene: TRBJ1-1; CDR3aa: CASSSRGGQAQIEAFF; CDR3nt: TGTGCCAGCAGCTCCCGTGGAGGACAGGCCCAAATTGAAGCTTTCTTT
v_gene: TRBV11-1; d_gene: NA; abundance: NA; j_gene: TRBJ1-1; CDR3aa: CASSLRTSPGAFF; CDR3nt: TGTGCCAGCAGCTTGAGGACAAGCCCAGGAGCTTTCTTT
v_gene: TRBV6-2/TRBV6-3; d_gene: TRBD2; abundance: NA; j_gene: TRBJ2-1; CDR3aa: CASSSGTSGSTNEQFF; CDR3nt: TGTGCCAGCAGTTCCGGGACTAGCGGGAGTACGAATGAGCAGTTCTTC
v_gene: TRBV7-9; d_gene: NA; abundance: NA; j_gene: TRBJ2-7; CDR3aa: CASSLAGRGNSYEQYF; CDR3nt: TGTGCCAGCAGCTTAGCAGGCAGGGGAAATAGCTACGAGCAGTACTTC
v_gene: TRBV28; d_gene: NA; abundance: NA; j_gene: TRBJ2-7; CDR3aa: CASSFRVSATPYEQYF; CDR3nt: TGTGCCAGCAGTTTCCGGGTTTCAGCCACCCCCTACGAGCAGTACTTC
v_gene: TRBV6-5; d_gene: TRBD1; abundance: NA; j_gene: TRBJ2-2; CDR3aa: CASSSTGGGTTGELFF; CDR3nt: TGTGCCAGCAGTTCAACAGGGGGCGGGACGACCGGGGAGCTGTTTTTT
v_gene: TRBV23-1; d_gene: TRBD1; abundance: NA; j_gene: TRBJ2-1; CDR3aa: CASSQARDRHNEQFF; CDR3nt: TGCGCCAGCAGTCAAGCTCGGGACAGACACAATGAGCAGTTCTTC
v_gene: TRBV11-2; d_gene: NA; abundance: few; j_gene: TRBJ1-3; CDR3aa: CASSLQGIGNTIYF; CDR3nt: TGTGCCAGCAGCTTACAGGGGATTGGAAACACCATATATTTT
v_gene: TRBV4-3; d_gene: NA; abundance: NA; j_gene: TRBJ2-1; CDR3aa: CASSPYHFAGAPYEQFF; CDR3nt: TGCGCCAGCAGCCCGTACCACTTTGCGGGGGCCCCCTATGAGCAGTTCTTC
v_gene: TRBV4-3; d_gene: TRBD2; abundance: NA; j_gene: TRBJ2-1; CDR3aa: CASSQAEGWREEQFF; CDR3nt: TGCGCCAGCAGCCAAGCGGAAGGTTGGCGGGAGGAGCAGTTCTTC
v_gene: TRBV7-2; d_gene: NA; abundance: NA; j_gene: TRBJ1-3; CDR3aa: CASSLANSHSGNTIYF; CDR3nt: TGTGCCAGCAGCTTAGCGAACAGTCACTCTGGAAACACCATATATTTT
v_gene: TRBV7-3; d_gene: NA; abundance: few; j_gene: TRBJ2-2; CDR3aa: CASSLTPSGELFF; CDR3nt: TGTGCCAGCAGCTTAACCCCCTCCGGGGAGCTGTTTTTT